This entry lists 12 T cell receptor beta chains sequenced from one sample in a study of OX40 agonist ivuxolimab in advanced cancers. Method: immunoSEQ multiplex PCR; TCRdb's copy keeps in-frame clones and lacks some. This sample has around 29,000 clones, with 70% to 90% found just once. Sequenced here: CD4+ or CD8+ T cells sorted from blood, sampled in a trial of the OX40 agonist ivuxolimab. Receptors originate from an adult with an advanced solid tumor such as melanoma, head and neck, liver or kidney cancer.

The J gene is TRBJ2-3, the V gene TRBV30; D unclear. The CDR3 totals 13 residues. Looked up from germline, CDR1 is GTSNPN and CDR2 is SVGIG (reference sequence). V lost 0 bases and J lost 4, with 8 bases in between. The CDR3 coding sequence is TGTGCCTGGAGTGTCCGGGTCCCAGATACGCAGTATTTT. Encoded protein: CAWSVRVPDTQYF.

A single count supports this clone. J is TRBJ1-2 and V is TRBV5-6, with TRBD1 as a possible D gene (6 bases). Germline lookup yields CDR1 SGHDT and CDR2 YYEEEE. This CDR3 contains 15 residues. V was cut by 0 bases and J by 8 bases, with 17 bases left in between. This CDR3 reads CASSLAMVAGVGYTF. The DNA of the CDR3 is TGTGCCAGCAGCTTGGCCATGGTGGCAGGGGTGGGCTACACCTTC.

The V call is TRBV6-1, the J call TRBJ2-5; D may be TRBD1 (6 bases). The end of the DNA fits TRBJ2-7 better, so the J call may be wrong. The CDR3 totals 15 residues. The V gene's germline CDR1 is MNHNS and CDR2 SASEGT. DNA of the CDR3: TGTGCCAGCAGTGAGGGCAGGGGCCCCTCCTACGAGCAGTACTTC. This gives the protein CASSEGRGPSYEQYF.

The V call is TRBV19, the J call TRBJ1-2, with D unclear. V lost 4 bases and J 4 bases, leaving 13 bases between the germline ends. The V gene's germline CDR1 is LNHDA and CDR2 SQIVND (reference sequence). The CDR3 runs 14 residues. The CDR3 DNA is TGTGCCAGTAGTACCCCCCACACGAGCTATGGCTACACCTTC. Amino acids: CASSTPHTSYGYTF.

J is TRBJ2-3 and V is TRBV21-1; the table names TRBD2, a call not compared with the DNA. TRBV21-1 is assigned pseudogene status. The CDR3 runs 13 residues. Here the CDR3 reads CASTPRGTDTQYF. CDR3 sequence (DNA): TGTGCCAGCACCCCGCGCGGAACAGATACGCAGTATTTT.

This chain connects TRBV28 to TRBJ1-1, with D possibly being TRBD1 (6 bases). The CDR3 has 14 amino acids. Trimming removed 5 bases from V and 3 bases from J, with 13 bases in between. Germline V gene data show CDR1 as MDHEN and CDR2 as SYDVKM. The CDR3 loop reads CASSPRGRDTEAFF. Here the CDR3 DNA reads TGTGCCAGCAGTCCCAGGGGAAGGGACACTGAAGCTTTCTTT. Full variable domain (remainder filled in from reference TRBV28 and TRBJ1-1): DVKVTQSSRYLVKRTGEKVFLECVQDMDHENMFWYRQDPGLGLRLIYFSYDVKMKEKGDIPEGYSVSREKKERFSLILESASTNQTSMYLCASSPRGRDTEAFFGQGTRLTVV.

This CDR3 reads CASAFQVEAFF. In DNA form, the CDR3 reads TGTGCTAGTGCCTTCCAAGTTGAAGCTTTCTTT. V is TRBV12-5 and J is TRBJ1-1; D not resolved. V was clipped by 7 bases and J by 7 bases, with 10 bases between them. This CDR3 is built from 11 residues. The germline CDR1 and CDR2 sequences are LGHNT and FRNRAP.

The chain carries TRBV7-9 and TRBJ2-7; D gene ambiguous. The germline gives CDR1 SEHNR, CDR2 FQNEAQ (reference sequence). The CDR3 is made up of 11 amino acids. Trimming stripped 2 bases from V and 9 bases from J, with 8 bases between. The CDR3 protein is CASSLFTGQYF. The CDR3 bases are TGTGCCAGCAGCTTATTTACGGGGCAGTACTTC.

The chain has TRBV5-1 and TRBJ2-7, with D perhaps TRBD1 (6 bases). CDR3 size: 14 residues. Per the germline V gene, CDR1 is SGHRS and CDR2 is YFSETQ. V dropped 3 bases and J dropped 2 bases, with 12 bases sitting between them. The CDR3 protein is CASSWDTGTYEQYF. CDR3 in DNA: TGCGCCAGCAGCTGGGACACCGGGACCTACGAGCAGTACTTC.

The CDR3 loop is CASSALGGGRTEQYF. The CDR3 nucleotides read TGTGCCAGCAGCGCCCTGGGAGGGGGAAGAACCGAGCAGTACTTC. The V call is TRBV9, the J call TRBJ2-7; D is perhaps TRBD2 (7 bases). In germline, CDR1 is SGDLS, CDR2 YYNGEE. Trimming removed 3 bases from V and 6 bases from J, with 19 bases in between. The length of the CDR3 is 15 residues.

The rearrangement links TRBV15 to TRBJ2-7; D unresolved. Germline-derived CDR1 and CDR2 are LNHNV and YYDKDF (reference sequence). V gave up 0 bases and J gave up 2 bases, with 14 bases separating them. This CDR3 has 16 amino acids. CDR3 sequence reads: CATSRDSGSSPYEQYF. DNA for the CDR3: TGTGCCACCAGCAGAGATTCCGGGTCGTCTCCCTACGAGCAGTACTTC.

The V and J genes are TRBV20-1 and TRBJ2-2; D gene uncertain. The CDR3 extends over 11 amino acids. The V gene's germline CDR1 is DFQATT and CDR2 SNEGSKA (reference sequence). Trimming pared 5 bases from V and 3 bases from J, leaving 4 bases between. The CDR3 nucleotides read TGCAGTGCTTTACACACCGGGGAGCTGTTTTTT. It codes for CSALHTGELFF.